Described below is a single TCR beta chain sequence and its context. The CDR3 totals 17 residues. Between the trimmed V and J ends, which lost 0 bases and 0 bases, there was a span of 17 bases. Germline V gene data show CDR1 as DFQATT and CDR2 as SNEGSKA (reference sequence). TCRdb re-called the reads with MiXCR, one entry per CDR3 protein. The table lists under 800,000 distinct CDR3 sequences, around 24% of them singletons, with roughly 8% in the top ten. The record originates from a study of T cell repertoires in cytomegalovirus infection. Sequencing input: CD8+ T cells from PBMCs. The TCR comes from a human donor in good health (CMV status not recorded). Some clones in this sample may be carry-over from other donors' samples. The rearrangement joins TRBV20-1 to TRBJ1-1, with D possibly TRBD1 on 6 matching bases. CDR3 nucleotides: TGCAGTGCTAGAGATCCCAGGGTGGGGGCCTTGAACACTGAAGCTTTCTTT. Residues: CSARDPRVGALNTEAFF.